This passage covers 3 T cell receptor beta chains from one sample sequenced in a study of CD8+ T cells in alopecia areata. Reverse transcription of extracted RNA yielded cDNA, which provided the sequencing template. Sequencing was performed with immunoSEQ multiplex PCR; in TCRdb, only in-frame clones are kept and a portion is missing. This sample carries 150,000 to 200,000 clones, about 65% of them seen once, and the ten largest clones take approximately 1.4%. The treatment is: oral pan-JAK inhibitor, 5-10 mg twice daily. The sample consisted of CD4+ T cells sorted from blood, taken at week 49, from a patient treated with tofacitinib. These receptor sequences come from a human donor with alopecia areata.

The chain carries TRBV4-3 and TRBJ2-2, with TRBD2 matching 7 bases. V lost 1 base and J lost 6; bases outside the gene matches: 8. Germline CDR1 LGHNA, CDR2 YSLEER. The CDR3 covers 16 residues. CDR3 sequence reads: CASSQGFGLDAGELFF. DNA of the CDR3: TGCGCCAGCAGCCAAGGGTTTGGACTAGACGCCGGGGAGCTGTTTTTT.

V usage is TRBV11-2 and J usage is TRBJ1-6; 7 bases agree with TRBD1. CDR3 length: 14 residues. Trimming cost V 4 bases and J 6 bases; bases outside gene matches: 3. Germline CDR1 is SGHAT and CDR2 is FQNNGV. CDR3 sequence: CASSSDRLNSPLHF. DNA for the CDR3: TGTGCCAGCAGCTCGGACAGGCTTAATTCACCCCTCCACTTT.

This clone was counted between two and nine times. The chain links TRBV14 to TRBJ1-6; possibly TRBD1 for D (5 bases). There are 15 residues in the CDR3. Trimming took 1 base from V and 7 from J, leaving 11 bases between them. Germline CDR1 is SGHDN and CDR2 is FVKESK. CDR3 nucleotide sequence: TGTGCCAGCAGCCAAGTGACCGGGGCAAATTCACCCCTCCACTTT. Translated, it gives CASSQVTGANSPLHF.